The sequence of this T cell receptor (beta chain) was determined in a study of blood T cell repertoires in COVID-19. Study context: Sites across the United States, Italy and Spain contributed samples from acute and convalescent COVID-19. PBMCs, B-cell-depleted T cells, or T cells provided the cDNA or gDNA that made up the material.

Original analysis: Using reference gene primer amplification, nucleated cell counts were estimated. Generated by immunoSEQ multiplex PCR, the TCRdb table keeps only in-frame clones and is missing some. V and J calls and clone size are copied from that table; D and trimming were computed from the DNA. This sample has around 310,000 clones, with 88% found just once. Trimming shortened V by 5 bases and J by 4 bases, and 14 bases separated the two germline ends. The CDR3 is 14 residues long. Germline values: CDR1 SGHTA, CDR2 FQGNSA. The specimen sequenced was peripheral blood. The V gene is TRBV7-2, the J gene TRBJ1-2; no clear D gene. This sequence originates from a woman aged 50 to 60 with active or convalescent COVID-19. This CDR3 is CASSPDGSGYGYTF. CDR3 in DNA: TGTGCCAGCAGCCCCGACGGAAGCGGCTATGGCTACACCTTC.